This T cell receptor beta chain was captured in a study of T cell responses to AZD1222 COVID-19 vaccine. Overall study results and limits: In the spike-specific TCR repertoire, nearly half reportedly target unmutated variant regions. It should be noted that donors were predominantly white British and more often female, and clonal diversity was possibly underestimated. Sampling that yielded the repertoires occurred only after the peak T cell response.

This table comes from immunoSEQ multiplex PCR, and its TCRdb copy is limited to in-frame clones, with some not included. The data hold some 150,000 clones, with more than 70% observed a single time. The V gene's germline CDR1 is SGHTA and CDR2 FQGNSA. CDR3 length equals 15 residues. V was trimmed by 1 base and J by 9 bases, leaving 18 bases between them. About this clone itself: Its antigen is unknown.

The source was peripheral blood, collected 28 days after the second AZD1222 dose. The receptor's source is an adult who received the AZD1222 COVID-19 vaccine. The V gene is TRBV7-2, the J gene TRBJ1-1, with D uncertain. CDR3 DNA sequence: TGTGCCAGCAGCTTAGATTGGCTTGGAAGGGTTAAAGCTTTCTTT. This encodes CASSLDWLGRVKAFF.